Listed here is a single TCR beta chain. Its antigen remains unknown. Additional DNA sequences in this sample encode the identical CDR3. The entry originates in a study of shared clonotypes between healthy human individuals. Study-wide background: Donors, aged 18 to 49, were a couple of women and three men.

The assay was run at deep level. Per the authors' pipeline: Filtering differed since immunoSEQ provided only junctions, with no quality scores. Sequencing was performed with immunoSEQ multiplex PCR; in TCRdb, only in-frame clones are kept and a portion is missing. V and J calls and clone size are those listed in that table; D and trimming were worked out from the DNA. The sample carries under 2,000,000 clones, about 94% recorded once. Per the germline V gene, CDR1 is WNHNN and CDR2 is SYGVQD (reference sequence). The J segment lost 3 bases and the V segment lost 0 bases, leaving 5 bases of the junction unmatched. The length of the CDR3 is 16 residues. Cells designated naive CD8 were CD45RO-negative and were positively selected for CCR7, with terminally differentiated effector memory CD45RA+ cells excluded. Study-level results: It was the non-shared clonotypes that had lower generation probabilities than clonotypes shared by all four donors.

The clonotype originates from a man younger than 35 in good health. The V call is TRBV10-1, the J call TRBJ2-1; TRBD2 aligns across 7 bases. Material for sequencing was naive CD8+ T cells sorted from blood. This chain's CDR3 is CASSESWGEGYNEQFF. CDR3 nucleotide sequence: TGCGCCAGCAGTGAGTCGTGGGGGGAGGGCTACAATGAGCAGTTCTTC.